A selection of T cell receptor beta chains follows, all from one sample in a study of immune evolution from preneoplasia to lung adenocarcinoma. Assay: immunoSEQ multiplex PCR; the TCRdb copy retains only in-frame clones and omits some. This sample has 23,000 or so clones, with 60% to 80% found just once. The sequenced sample was FFPE invasive lung adenocarcinoma tissue. The source is a person aged 55-75 years with lung adenocarcinoma. CDR3s include the opening cysteine and the closing phenylalanine or tryptophan. A D gene is named only where the DNA matches it firmly. Where a row states a size, it is once, few, many or the class of an expanded clone; other rows omit it.

TRBJ2-1 TRBD2 TRBV7-2 - CASSSGLAGSEQFF TGTGCCAGCAGCTCTGGACTAGCGGGAAGTGAGCAGTTCTTC
TRBJ2-3 TRBD2 TRBV2 - CASMTSGADTQYF TGTGCCAGCATGACTAGCGGAGCAGATACGCAGTATTTT
TRBJ2-3 - TRBV7-9 - CASSFGPFHPTDTQYF TGTGCCAGCAGCTTCGGACCTTTTCATCCGACAGATACGCAGTATTTT
TRBJ2-7 - TRBV6-6 once CASSRGTTGREQYF TGTGCCAGCAGTCGCGGGACGACAGGGCGCGAGCAGTACTTC
TRBJ2-7 TRBD2 TRBV7-4 once CASSLDRGEDEQYF TGTGCCAGCAGCTTAGATCGGGGGGAGGACGAGCAGTACTTC
TRBJ1-4 TRBD1 TRBV5-1 - CASSLRQGSTNEKLFF TGCGCCAGCAGCTTACGACAGGGCTCAACTAATGAAAAACTGTTTTTT
TRBJ1-5 TRBD1 TRBV6-1 once CASSEQPGGDQPQHF TGTGCCAGCAGTGAACAACCAGGGGGTGATCAGCCCCAGCATTTT
TRBJ1-4 TRBD1 TRBV5-6 few CASSWGTGSEKLFF TGTGCCAGCAGCTGGGGGACAGGGAGTGAAAAACTGTTTTTT
TRBJ2-1 - TRBV19 - CASTSDYNEQFF TGTGCCAGTACCTCCGATTACAATGAGCAGTTCTTC
TRBJ1-5 TRBD1 TRBV4-1 - CASSQDPQGAAGQPQHF TGCGCCAGCAGCCAAGACCCCCAGGGGGCAGCTGGTCAGCCCCAGCATTTT
TRBJ1-5 - TRBV30 - CAWNKKSGRSNQPQHF TGTGCCTGGAATAAAAAATCAGGGAGAAGCAATCAGCCCCAGCATTTT
TRBJ1-1 TRBD1 TRBV6-6 few CASSYHLTGTTEAFF TGTGCCAGCAGTTACCATTTGACAGGGACCACTGAAGCTTTCTTT